These T cell receptor beta chains were read from a single sample in a study of OX40 agonist ivuxolimab in advanced cancers. The assay was immunoSEQ multiplex PCR, and TCRdb's table has in-frame clones only and misses some. The data show fewer than 65,000 clones, about 89% seen once. The source was CD4+ or CD8+ T cells sorted from blood, collected in a trial of the OX40 agonist ivuxolimab. These receptors were collected from an adult with an advanced solid tumor such as melanoma, head and neck, liver or kidney cancer. The CDR3 runs from the conserved cysteine through the conserved F or W. D genes are given only for firm matches. The size of a clone is reported for some rows only, either as once, few or many, or as a class for expanded clones.

clone size: .
J gene: TRBJ2-2
V gene: TRBV7-9
D gene: .
CDR3 protein: CASTSVLNTGELFF
CDR3 DNA: TGTGCCAGCACTTCGGTACTGAACACCGGGGAGCTGTTTTTT

clone size: .
J gene: TRBJ2-5
V gene: TRBV7-8
D gene: .
CDR3 protein: CASSLDWRGEETQYF
CDR3 DNA: TGTGCCAGCAGCCTTGACTGGCGGGGAGAAGAGACCCAGTACTTC

clone size: .
J gene: TRBJ2-2
V gene: TRBV7-3
D gene: .
CDR3 protein: CASSLTIPPGELFF
CDR3 DNA: TGTGCCAGCAGCTTAACCATCCCCCCCGGGGAGCTGTTTTTT

clone size: .
J gene: TRBJ2-7
V gene: TRBV5-1
D gene: TRBD2
CDR3 protein: CASSVGLAGPYEQYF
CDR3 DNA: TGCGCCAGCAGCGTCGGACTAGCGGGACCTTACGAGCAGTACTTC

clone size: .
J gene: TRBJ2-7
V gene: TRBV27
D gene: TRBD1
CDR3 protein: CASSSGTGRYEQYF
CDR3 DNA: TGTGCCAGCAGTAGTGGGACAGGACGCTACGAGCAGTACTTC

clone size: .
J gene: TRBJ2-7
V gene: TRBV9
D gene: .
CDR3 protein: CASSVGSLPAEQYF
CDR3 DNA: TGTGCCAGCAGCGTAGGGTCTCTTCCTGCCGAGCAGTACTTC

clone size: .
J gene: TRBJ2-1
V gene: TRBV14
D gene: .
CDR3 protein: CASSQDWGVFGGHNEQFF
CDR3 DNA: TGTGCCAGCAGCCAAGATTGGGGGGTCTTCGGCGGCCACAATGAGCAGTTCTTC

clone size: .
J gene: TRBJ2-1
V gene: TRBV11-3
D gene: .
CDR3 protein: CASSPRLSYEQFF
CDR3 DNA: TGTGCCAGCAGCCCGCGATTGTCCTATGAGCAGTTCTTC

clone size: .
J gene: TRBJ1-5
V gene: TRBV6-5
D gene: .
CDR3 protein: CASSYYRDQPQHF
CDR3 DNA: TGTGCCAGCAGTTACTACCGGGATCAGCCCCAGCATTTT

clone size: .
J gene: TRBJ1-4
V gene: TRBV5-1
D gene: .
CDR3 protein: CASSLRSPGVLNEKLFF
CDR3 DNA: TGCGCCAGCAGCTTGAGATCACCAGGGGTCCTTAATGAAAAACTGTTTTTT

clone size: few
J gene: TRBJ2-1
V gene: TRBV7-6
D gene: .
CDR3 protein: CASSPGEGNEQFF
CDR3 DNA: TGTGCCAGCAGCCCCGGGGAAGGTAATGAGCAGTTCTTC

clone size: .
J gene: TRBJ2-5
V gene: TRBV5-5
D gene: TRBD1
CDR3 protein: CASSLWGTAQETQYF
CDR3 DNA: TGTGCCAGCAGCTTGTGGGGGACAGCCCAAGAGACCCAGTACTTC

clone size: .
J gene: TRBJ2-5
V gene: TRBV15
D gene: .
CDR3 protein: CATSRERGQGETQYF
CDR3 DNA: TGTGCCACCAGCAGAGAAAGGGGTCAGGGGGAGACCCAGTACTTC

clone size: .
J gene: TRBJ2-3
V gene: TRBV7-6
D gene: TRBD2
CDR3 protein: CASSLGGAGTQYF
CDR3 DNA: TGTGCCAGCAGCCTCGGGGGGGCGGGTACGCAGTATTTT

clone size: .
J gene: TRBJ2-2
V gene: TRBV9
D gene: .
CDR3 protein: CASSVLPGKTGELFF
CDR3 DNA: TGTGCCAGCAGCGTCCTCCCGGGAAAAACCGGGGAGCTGTTTTTT

clone size: .
J gene: TRBJ1-2
V gene: TRBV7-9
D gene: .
CDR3 protein: CASSSYADGYTF
CDR3 DNA: TGTGCCAGCAGCTCATACGCAGATGGCTACACCTTC

clone size: .
J gene: TRBJ2-7
V gene: TRBV11-2
D gene: .
CDR3 protein: CASSPDKPYEQYF
CDR3 DNA: TGTGCCAGCAGCCCGGACAAGCCCTACGAGCAGTACTTC

clone size: .
J gene: TRBJ1-6
V gene: TRBV7-9
D gene: .
CDR3 protein: CASSSFLRDRDNSPLHF
CDR3 DNA: TGTGCCAGCAGCTCATTTCTCCGGGACCGAGATAATTCACCCCTCCACTTT

clone size: once
J gene: TRBJ2-1
V gene: TRBV5-6
D gene: .
CDR3 protein: CASSLELEVNEQFF
CDR3 DNA: TGTGCCAGCAGCTTGGAACTAGAGGTCAATGAGCAGTTCTTC

clone size: .
J gene: TRBJ1-5
V gene: TRBV28
D gene: .
CDR3 protein: CASRMPGTGNQPQHF
CDR3 DNA: TGTGCCAGCAGAATGCCCGGGACGGGGAATCAGCCCCAGCATTTT

clone size: .
J gene: TRBJ1-3
V gene: TRBV6-6
D gene: .
CDR3 protein: CASSYPVDSGNTIYF
CDR3 DNA: TGTGCCAGCAGTTACCCAGTGGACTCTGGAAACACCATATATTTT

clone size: .
J gene: TRBJ2-1
V gene: TRBV12-5
D gene: .
CDR3 protein: CASGFNLGRPVYDEQFF
CDR3 DNA: TGTGCTAGTGGTTTTAATTTGGGGCGACCCGTTTACGATGAGCAGTTCTTC

clone size: .
J gene: TRBJ2-7
V gene: TRBV27
D gene: .
CDR3 protein: CASSLWRVGYEQYF
CDR3 DNA: TGTGCCAGCAGTTTATGGAGGGTGGGGTACGAGCAGTACTTC

clone size: .
J gene: TRBJ2-1
V gene: TRBV9
D gene: .
CDR3 protein: CASSLHDRSSYNEQFF
CDR3 DNA: TGTGCCAGCAGCCTCCATGACAGGAGCTCCTACAATGAGCAGTTCTTC

clone size: .
J gene: TRBJ2-3
V gene: TRBV9
D gene: .
CDR3 protein: CASSQDVVGTDTQYF
CDR3 DNA: TGTGCCAGCAGCCAGGACGTCGTAGGCACAGATACGCAGTATTTT

clone size: .
J gene: TRBJ2-1
V gene: TRBV27
D gene: .
CDR3 protein: CASSSVPQGYNEQFF
CDR3 DNA: TGTGCCAGCAGTTCAGTACCGCAGGGATACAATGAGCAGTTCTTC

clone size: .
J gene: TRBJ1-5
V gene: TRBV7-6
D gene: .
CDR3 protein: CASSLEGGSRNQPQHF
CDR3 DNA: TGTGCCAGCAGCTTAGAGGGAGGGAGTCGGAATCAGCCCCAGCATTTT

clone size: .
J gene: TRBJ2-1
V gene: TRBV5-1
D gene: .
CDR3 protein: CASSLGDQGRDEQFF
CDR3 DNA: TGCGCCAGCAGCTTGGGGGATCAGGGGAGAGACGAGCAGTTCTTC

clone size: .
J gene: TRBJ1-5
V gene: TRBV9
D gene: TRBD1
CDR3 protein: CASSDKGQGSQPQHF
CDR3 DNA: TGTGCCAGCAGCGACAAGGGACAGGGGAGCCAGCCCCAGCATTTT

clone size: .
J gene: TRBJ2-3
V gene: TRBV27
D gene: TRBD2
CDR3 protein: CATGLAGVGDTQYF
CDR3 DNA: TGTGCCACTGGACTAGCGGGAGTGGGAGATACGCAGTATTTT

clone size: .
J gene: TRBJ2-3
V gene: TRBV7-6
D gene: .
CDR3 protein: CASSSLFPGRRPVSTDTQYF
CDR3 DNA: TGTGCCAGCAGCTCCCTATTCCCCGGACGGAGGCCAGTTTCCACAGATACGCAGTATTTT

clone size: few
J gene: TRBJ1-5
V gene: TRBV6-6
D gene: .
CDR3 protein: CASMEGNQPQHF
CDR3 DNA: TGTGCCAGCATGGAAGGCAATCAGCCCCAGCATTTT

clone size: .
J gene: TRBJ1-1
V gene: TRBV7-6
D gene: .
CDR3 protein: CASSVGWELNTEAFF
CDR3 DNA: TGTGCCAGCAGCGTAGGGTGGGAGTTGAACACTGAAGCTTTCTTT

clone size: .
J gene: TRBJ2-1
V gene: TRBV7-3
D gene: TRBD2
CDR3 protein: CASSLGGLAVPSEQFF
CDR3 DNA: TGTGCCAGCAGCTTAGGGGGACTAGCGGTCCCTAGTGAGCAGTTCTTC

clone size: .
J gene: TRBJ2-1
V gene: TRBV13
D gene: TRBD2
CDR3 protein: CASSLKLAGFSEQFF
CDR3 DNA: TGTGCCAGCAGCTTAAAACTAGCGGGGTTCAGTGAGCAGTTCTTC

clone size: .
J gene: TRBJ2-7
V gene: TRBV2
D gene: TRBD2
CDR3 protein: CASRILAGEFGEQYF
CDR3 DNA: TGTGCCAGCAGGATTCTAGCGGGAGAATTCGGCGAGCAGTACTTC

clone size: few
J gene: TRBJ2-2
V gene: TRBV27
D gene: .
CDR3 protein: CASSFFAGELFF
CDR3 DNA: TGTGCCAGCAGTTTCTTCGCGGGGGAGCTGTTTTTT

clone size: .
J gene: TRBJ1-6
V gene: TRBV27
D gene: .
CDR3 protein: CASKGYGNSPLHF
CDR3 DNA: TGTGCCAGCAAGGGGTACGGTAATTCACCCCTCCACTTT

clone size: .
J gene: TRBJ2-1
V gene: TRBV19
D gene: TRBD2
CDR3 protein: CATSAGGSYNEQFF
CDR3 DNA: TGTGCCACGTCGGCGGGGGGGTCCTACAATGAGCAGTTCTTC

clone size: few
J gene: TRBJ1-6
V gene: TRBV10-1
D gene: .
CDR3 protein: CASSESGNSPLHF
CDR3 DNA: TGCGCCAGCAGTGAGTCCGGTAATTCACCCCTCCACTTT

clone size: .
J gene: TRBJ2-1
V gene: TRBV19
D gene: .
CDR3 protein: CASSTGQRQFF
CDR3 DNA: TGTGCCAGTAGTACCGGACAGAGGCAGTTCTTC

clone size: .
J gene: TRBJ2-5
V gene: TRBV7-6
D gene: TRBD2
CDR3 protein: CASSLGLAATQYF
CDR3 DNA: TGTGCCAGCAGCCTAGGACTAGCGGCGACCCAGTACTTC

clone size: .
J gene: TRBJ1-2
V gene: TRBV5-4
D gene: .
CDR3 protein: CASSLVRVMGYTF
CDR3 DNA: TGTGCCAGCAGCTTGGTACGGGTTATGGGCTACACCTTC

clone size: few
J gene: TRBJ1-5
V gene: TRBV2
D gene: .
CDR3 protein: CASSSGGTQNQPQHF
CDR3 DNA: TGTGCCAGCAGTTCCGGGGGTACACAGAATCAGCCCCAGCATTTT

clone size: .
J gene: TRBJ2-2
V gene: TRBV7-9
D gene: .
CDR3 protein: CASSGDRNVRSGELFF
CDR3 DNA: TGTGCCAGCTCGGGGGACAGAAACGTTCGGTCCGGGGAGCTGTTTTTT

clone size: .
J gene: TRBJ1-1
V gene: TRBV6-6
D gene: .
CDR3 protein: CASPPNPNTEAFF
CDR3 DNA: TGTGCCAGCCCTCCGAACCCGAACACTGAAGCTTTCTTT

clone size: .
J gene: TRBJ2-2
V gene: TRBV9
D gene: TRBD1
CDR3 protein: CASSERTGGANTGELFF
CDR3 DNA: TGTGCCAGCAGCGAAAGGACAGGGGGTGCGAACACCGGGGAGCTGTTTTTT

clone size: .
J gene: TRBJ2-3
V gene: TRBV7-8
D gene: TRBD1
CDR3 protein: CASSASGQSTDTQYF
CDR3 DNA: TGTGCCAGCAGCGCGTCGGGACAGAGCACAGATACGCAGTATTTT

clone size: .
J gene: TRBJ1-5
V gene: TRBV28
D gene: TRBD1
CDR3 protein: CATRQGAQYYQPQHF
CDR3 DNA: TGTGCCACAAGACAGGGGGCGCAGTACTATCAGCCCCAGCATTTT